This T cell receptor beta chain was recorded in a study of T cells in Graves' hyperthyroidism and ophthalmopathy. The wider study: It was at initial diagnosis, before any treatment, that peripheral blood was collected.

The J segment lost 1 base and the V segment lost 6 bases, leaving 4 bases of the junction unmatched. This CDR3 is 15 amino acids long. Germline V gene lookup returns CDR1 MNHNS and CDR2 SASEGT. With a duration under 2 months, the hyperthyroidism was newly diagnosed in patients aged 18 to 65. Fresh peripheral blood, under 13 ml, yielded the PBMCs. TCR beta CDR3 regions were amplified from RNA. An initial round of RT-PCR targeting the TCR CDR3 relied on the HTBI primer set. One entry per CDR3 protein, called by TCRdb with MiXCR from the multiplex PCR reads. The repertoire holds more than 150,000 distinct CDR3 sequences, over 15% seen once, with under 35% in the top ten. The sample holds many counts of this clonotype.

The clonotype comes from a woman aged 50 to 60 with Graves' hyperthyroidism. The V call is TRBV6-1, the J call TRBJ2-3; 10 nucleotides agree with TRBD2. Sequencing input: blood. CDR3 sequence: CASRAGGHGTDTQYF. In DNA form, the CDR3 reads TGTGCCAGCAGAGCGGGGGGGCATGGCACAGATACGCAGTATTTT.